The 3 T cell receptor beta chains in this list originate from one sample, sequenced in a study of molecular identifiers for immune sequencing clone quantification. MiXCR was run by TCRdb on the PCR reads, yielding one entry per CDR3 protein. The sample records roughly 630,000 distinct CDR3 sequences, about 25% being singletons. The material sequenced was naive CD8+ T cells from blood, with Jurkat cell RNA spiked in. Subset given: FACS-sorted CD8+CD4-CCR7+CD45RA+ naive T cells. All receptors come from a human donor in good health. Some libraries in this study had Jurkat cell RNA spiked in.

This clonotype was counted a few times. The CDR3 DNA follows: TGTGCCAGTAGTATCCACAGCTCCTACGAGCAGTACTTC. This encodes CASSIHSSYEQYF. The rearrangement links TRBV19 to TRBJ2-7; D remains ambiguous. Germline V gene sequence: CDR1 LNHDA, CDR2 SQIVND (reference sequence). The CDR3 contains 13 residues. Trimming left V 3 bases short and J 0 bases short, with 6 bases between.

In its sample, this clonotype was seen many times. The CDR3 protein is CASSQDAQSSGNTIYF. In DNA form, the CDR3 reads TGCGCCAGCAGCCAAGATGCCCAGAGCTCTGGAAACACCATATATTTT. This chain joins TRBV4-3 and TRBJ1-3; D call uncertain. Germline-derived CDR1 and CDR2 are LGHNA and YSLEER. V lost 0 bases and J lost 0, with 9 bases in between. This CDR3 is built from 16 residues.

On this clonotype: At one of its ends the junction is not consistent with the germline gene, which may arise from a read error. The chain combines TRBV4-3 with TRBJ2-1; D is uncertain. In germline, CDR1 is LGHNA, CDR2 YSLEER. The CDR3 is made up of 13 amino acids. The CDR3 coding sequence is TGCGCCAGCAGCCAAGGGAATTACAACGAGCAGTTCTTC. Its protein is CASSQGNYNEQFF.